Shown below are 23 T cell receptor beta chains from a single sample sequenced in a study of T cells in Graves' hyperthyroidism and ophthalmopathy. The investigators amplified TCR beta CDR3 regions from RNA transcripts. When the TCR CDR3 underwent first-round RT-PCR, the HTBI primer set was used. TCRdb called the multiplex PCR reads again in MiXCR, with one record for every CDR3 protein. Seen here are around 340,000 distinct CDR3 sequences, around 13% observed once, and the top ten hold 20% to 25%. Sequencing was carried out using blood. Receptors were obtained from a woman younger than 45 with Graves' hyperthyroidism.

The rearrangement links TRBV12-5 to TRBJ2-2; D gene uncertain. This CDR3 region has 17 residues. Trimming left V 2 bases short and J 5 bases short, with 18 bases between. Germline assignment: CDR1 LGHNT and CDR2 FRNRAP. The chain's CDR3 is CASGLLGPSIITGELFF. In DNA form, the CDR3 reads TGTGCTAGTGGTTTGTTAGGGCCCTCTATTATTACCGGGGAGCTGTTTTTT.

This clonotype has a count of ten or more. V and J are TRBV2 and TRBJ2-1, with 8 bases matching TRBD1. The CDR3 runs 14 residues. V was pared by 6 bases and J by 7 bases, with 8 bases of the junction left unmatched. CDR1 and CDR2 from the germline V gene are SNHLY and FYNNEI. CDR3 protein: CASRSGTGSNEQFF. DNA for the CDR3: TGTGCCAGCAGATCCGGGACAGGCAGTAATGAGCAGTTCTTC.

At least ten counts were recorded for this clonotype. V is TRBV7-3 and J is TRBJ2-2; 10 bases are shared with TRBD1. Germline loops: CDR1 SGHTA, CDR2 FQGTGA. The CDR3 length is 16 residues. After removal of 3 bases from V and 6 bases from J, the junction contained 7 bases not matched to a gene. The CDR3 nucleotides are TGTGCCAGCAGCTTCGAGGGGACAGGGGTTCCCGGGGAGCTGTTTTTT. It translates to CASSFEGTGVPGELFF.

The rearrangement joins TRBV29-1 to TRBJ2-6; D possibly corresponds to TRBD2 (6 bases). The V end lost 7 bases, the J end lost 1 base, and 8 bases lay between the germline ends. The germline V gene has CDR1 SQVTM and CDR2 ANQGSEA. CDR3 size: 13 residues. The CDR3 DNA sequence: TGCAGCGCTGGGGGGTCTGGGGCCAACGTCCTGACTTTC. Amino acid sequence: CSAGGSGANVLTF.

This clonotype was seen at least ten times. In nucleotides, the CDR3 is TGTGCCAGCAGTTTGGGACAGGCGGCCTACGAGCAGTACTTC. Translating gives CASSLGQAAYEQYF. This chain joins TRBV12-3 or TRBV12-4 and TRBJ2-7; 8 nucleotides agree with TRBD1. The CDR3 extends over 14 amino acids. J gave up 2 bases and V 3 bases, and 3 bases lay outside the gene matches.

This clonotype was seen more than once but under ten times. The chain is built from TRBV18 and TRBJ2-3, with TRBD1 matching over 8 bases. The V and J ends lost 2 bases and 4 bases, in that order; junction bases with no gene match: 8. This CDR3 has 16 residues. The V gene's germline CDR1 is KGHSH and CDR2 LQKENI. This CDR3 is CASSPFGQGLSDTQYF. CDR3 DNA sequence: TGTGCCAGCTCACCATTTGGACAGGGTTTGTCAGATACGCAGTATTTT.

This clonotype appeared many times. V and J are TRBV6-2 or TRBV6-3 and TRBJ1-1, with no clear D. Trimming removed 7 bases from V and 1 base from J, with 16 bases in between. Germline CDR1 MNHEY, CDR2 SVGEGT. There are 15 residues in the CDR3. The CDR3 DNA sequence: TGTGCCAGCACCAATGACGGCTTGGCGAACACTGAAGCTTTCTTT. Residues: CASTNDGLANTEAFF.

This clonotype was observed many times. The chain uses TRBV7-9 and TRBJ2-1; TRBD2 matches 9 bases. The CDR3 runs to 16 residues. Germline lookup yields CDR1 SEHNR and CDR2 FQNEAQ (reference sequence). V trimming: 5 bases; J trimming: 10 bases; junction bases outside the gene matches: 15. CDR3 amino acids: CASSLGGLASREEQFF. CDR3 sequence (DNA): TGTGCCAGCAGCCTAGGGGGACTAGCCTCCCGGGAGGAGCAGTTCTTC.

The table lists this clonotype with a few counts. The chain is built from TRBV19 and TRBJ2-5, with D possibly TRBD2 on 6 matching bases. In germline, CDR1 is LNHDA, CDR2 SQIVND (reference sequence). CDR3 length: 17 residues. Between the trimmed V and J ends, which lost 1 base and 0 bases, there was a span of 15 bases. The CDR3 coding sequence is TGTGCCAGTAGTATAGGAGCTAGTGGGAGGTACCAAGAGACCCAGTACTTC. Its protein product is CASSIGASGRYQETQYF. The full variable domain, its missing parts supplied by reference TRBV19 and TRBJ2-5, is DGGITQSPKYLFRKEGQNVTLSCEQNLNHDAMYWYRQDPGQGLRLIYYSQIVNDFQKGDIAEGYSVSREKKESFPLTVTSAQKNPTAFYLCASSIGASGRYQETQYFGPGTRLLVL.

The J gene is TRBJ2-1, the V gene TRBV3-1, with D maybe TRBD1 (6 bases). From germline, CDR1 is LGHDT and CDR2 YNNKEL (reference sequence). Deletions cut 4 bases from V and 6 bases from J, with 13 bases between. The CDR3 sequence is 14 residues long. The chain's CDR3 is CASSPTGFVNEQFF. The CDR3 coding sequence is TGTGCCAGCAGCCCTACAGGGTTTGTCAATGAGCAGTTCTTC.

Many counts were recorded for this clonotype. The chain employs TRBV28 and TRBJ1-2; a weak D match, TRBD1 (6 bases). This CDR3 is 15 amino acids long. Germline V lookup: CDR1 MDHEN, CDR2 SYDVKM. Trimming stripped 3 bases from V and 5 bases from J, with 16 bases between. The CDR3 spells CASSFRGRVKYGYTF. In DNA form, the CDR3 reads TGTGCCAGCAGTTTTCGGGGGCGAGTAAAGTATGGCTACACCTTC.

This clonotype was recorded many times. V and J are TRBV28 and TRBJ1-2; 7 positions agree with TRBD1. The CDR3 is 13 residues long. CDR1 and CDR2 from the germline V gene are MDHEN and SYDVKM. V lost 6 bases to trimming and J lost 2 bases; unmatched junction nucleotides: 3. CDR3 bases: TGTGCCAGCAGAACGGGACAGAACTATGGCTACACCTTC. Its protein product is CASRTGQNYGYTF.

On this clonotype itself: This could be a read error, since a much larger clone is one nucleotide away. The gene calls are TRBV25-1 and TRBJ1-2, with D perhaps TRBD1 (5 bases). The CDR3 loop spans 14 amino acids. CDR1 is MGHDK, CDR2 SYGVNS, per germline. The ends were cut back, 6 bases at V and 6 bases at J, with 17 bases in the middle. The DNA for the CDR3 is TGTGCCAGCAGCATTTTTGGGGAAGGGGATGGCTACACCTTC. Translated: CASSIFGEGDGYTF.

Concerning this clonotype itself: A much larger clone differs by one base, so this may be a read error. The chain couples TRBV7-6 to TRBJ1-6, with D possibly being TRBD1 (5 bases). With 1 base removed from V and 7 bases from J, the gap between germline ends came to 8 bases. Germline values: CDR1 SGHVS, CDR2 FNYEAQ. This CDR3 contains 14 residues. The CDR3 region is CASSLEGRNSPLHF. The CDR3 DNA reads as TGTGCCAGCAGCTTAGAGGGACGGAATTCACCCCTCCACTTT.

The rearrangement joins TRBV30 to TRBJ2-1; 9 bases line up with TRBD2. Trimming removed 3 bases from V and 7 bases from J; junction bases left unmatched: 13. Germline CDR1 and CDR2: GTSNPN and SVGIG (reference sequence). The CDR3 sequence is 16 residues long. The CDR3 spells CAWRGAGGRDWNEQFF. CDR3 nucleotides: TGTGCCTGGAGGGGCGCCGGCGGGAGGGATTGGAATGAGCAGTTCTTC.

This clonotype showed up many times. CDR3 amino acids: CASSWVHQETQYF. CDR3 in DNA: TGTGCCAGCAGTTGGGTCCACCAAGAGACCCAGTACTTC. The chain links TRBV28 to TRBJ2-5; no firm D call. Deletions cut 4 bases from V and 0 bases from J, with 6 bases between. CDR3 length: 13 amino acids. Germline V gene data show CDR1 as MDHEN and CDR2 as SYDVKM.

This clonotype has a count of ten or more. This rearrangement joins TRBV9 to TRBJ1-1, with no clear D. CDR3 length equals 13 residues. The germline gives CDR1 SGDLS, CDR2 YYNGEE. With 1 base removed from V and 6 bases from J, the gap between germline ends came to 10 bases. CDR3 DNA sequence: TGTGCCAGCAGCGTAAGTGAGAGCGCTGAAGCTTTCTTT. This sequence encodes CASSVSESAEAFF.

The rearrangement joins TRBV11-2 to TRBJ1-4, with D possibly being TRBD1 (6 bases). The CDR3 has 15 residues. V dropped 5 bases and J dropped 8 bases, with 18 bases sitting between them. The V gene's germline CDR1 is SGHAT and CDR2 FQNNGV. The CDR3 sequence: CASSPRQELREKLFF. DNA of the CDR3: TGTGCCAGCAGCCCCAGACAGGAACTTCGAGAAAAACTGTTTTTT.

This clonotype was counted ten times or more. This sequence joins TRBV5-1 and TRBJ2-2; D is unresolved. The ends were cut back, 2 bases at V and 6 bases at J, with 11 bases in the middle. The CDR3 is 14 amino acids. CDR1 is SGHRS and CDR2 is YFSETQ in the germline V gene. This CDR3 reads CASSFPQGPGELFF. In DNA form, the CDR3 reads TGCGCCAGCAGCTTCCCCCAAGGACCCGGGGAGCTGTTTTTT.

At least ten counts were recorded for this clonotype. The rearrangement joins TRBV7-9 to TRBJ2-3, with TRBD1 as a possible D gene (6 bases). Germline V gene sequence: CDR1 SEHNR, CDR2 FQNEAQ (reference sequence). This CDR3 has 13 amino acids. V lost 9 bases and J 3 bases, leaving 13 bases between the germline ends. The CDR3 reads CASRTGMTDTQYF. In nucleotides, the CDR3 is TGTGCCAGTCGCACAGGGATGACAGATACGCAGTATTTT. The complete variable domain, with remaining parts taken from reference TRBV7-9 and TRBJ2-3, reads DTGVSQNPRHKITKRGQNVTFRCDPISEHNRLYWYRQTLGQGPEFLTYFQNEAQLEKSRLLSDRFSAERPKGSFSTLEIQRTEQGDSAMYLCASRTGMTDTQYFGPGTRLTVL.

The genes are TRBV20-1 and TRBJ2-3; 9 nucleotides line up with TRBD2. Germline CDR1 reads DFQATT; CDR2 reads SNEGSKA (reference sequence). V lost 0 bases, J lost 4 bases, and 5 bases stayed unmatched. CDR3 length: 15 amino acids. For the CDR3, the DNA is TGCAGTGCTAGAGATCCAGCGGGAGGCGCAGATACGCAGTATTTT. Amino acids: CSARDPAGGADTQYF.

This clonotype was counted a few times. The chain links TRBV19 to TRBJ1-5; the D gene is possibly TRBD1 (5 bases). This CDR3 contains 15 residues. Looked up from germline, CDR1 is LNHDA and CDR2 is SQIVND (reference sequence). Trimming shortened V by 7 bases and J by 0 bases, and 13 bases separated the two germline ends. In DNA form, the CDR3 reads TGTGCCAGTACTCTTCAGGGAATTAGCAATCAGCCCCAGCATTTT. This translates into CASTLQGISNQPQHF.

The rearrangement uses TRBV27 and TRBJ2-7; unclear D gene. There are 14 residues in the CDR3. From germline, CDR1 is MNHEY and CDR2 SMNVEV (reference sequence). The ends were cut back, 8 bases at V and 2 bases at J, with 16 bases in the middle. CDR3 sequence reads: CASLSLGNPYEQYF. Written as DNA, the CDR3 is TGTGCCAGCCTTTCGTTGGGTAACCCCTACGAGCAGTACTTC.